This T cell receptor beta chain originates from a study of blood T cell repertoires in COVID-19. Across the study: Acute and convalescent COVID-19 specimens originated in the United States, Italy and Spain. T cells, B-cell-depleted T cells, or PBMCs supplied cDNA or gDNA.

The CDR3 is 17 residues long. Germline values: CDR1 LGHNA, CDR2 YNFKEQ. V gave up 0 bases and J gave up 4 bases; unmatched junction bases: 11. As processed by the authors: It was from reference gene primer amplification that nucleated cell counts were estimated. Here immunoSEQ multiplex PCR was the method, and the copy in TCRdb shows in-frame clones only, minus some. V, J and clone size were drawn from that table, and D and trimming were deduced from the DNA. The sample consists of about 140,000 clones, about 80% of them appearing once. Sequenced material: peripheral blood. The receptor comes from a woman aged 60 to 75 with acute or convalescent COVID-19. The chain employs TRBV4-2 and TRBJ2-7, with 8 bases lining up with TRBD2. The CDR3 DNA sequence: TGTGCCAGCAGCCAAGATGAGGTACGGGCTAGCGGGTACGAGCAGTACTTC. This encodes CASSQDEVRASGYEQYF.